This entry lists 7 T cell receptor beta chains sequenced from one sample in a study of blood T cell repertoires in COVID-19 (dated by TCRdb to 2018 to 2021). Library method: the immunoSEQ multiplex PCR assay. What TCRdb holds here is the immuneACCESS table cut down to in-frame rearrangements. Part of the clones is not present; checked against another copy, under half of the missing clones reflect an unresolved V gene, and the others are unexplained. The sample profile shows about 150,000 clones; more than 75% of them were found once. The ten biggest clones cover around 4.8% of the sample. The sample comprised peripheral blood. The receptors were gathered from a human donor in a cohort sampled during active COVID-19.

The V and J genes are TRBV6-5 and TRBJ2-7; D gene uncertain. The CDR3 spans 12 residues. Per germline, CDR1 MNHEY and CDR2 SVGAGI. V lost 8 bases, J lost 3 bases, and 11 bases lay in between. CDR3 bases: TGTGCCAGCTCCCCAAACTACTACGAGCAGTACGTC. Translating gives CASSPNYYEQYV.

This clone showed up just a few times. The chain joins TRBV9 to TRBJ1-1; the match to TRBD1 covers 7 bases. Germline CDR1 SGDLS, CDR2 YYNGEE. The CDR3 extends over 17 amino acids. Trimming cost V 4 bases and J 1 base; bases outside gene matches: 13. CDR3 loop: CASSPRTGGVGNTEAFF. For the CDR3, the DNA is TGTGCCAGCAGCCCCCGGACAGGTGGGGTGGGGAACACTGAAGCTTTCTTT.

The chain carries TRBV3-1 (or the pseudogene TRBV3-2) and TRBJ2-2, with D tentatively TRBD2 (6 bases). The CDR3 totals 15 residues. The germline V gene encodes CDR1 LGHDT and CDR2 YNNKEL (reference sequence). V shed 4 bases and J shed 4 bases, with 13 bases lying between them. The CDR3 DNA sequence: TGTGCCAGCAGCCTGGGGGGACTCCTCACCGGGGAGCTGTTTTTT. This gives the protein CASSLGGLLTGELFF.

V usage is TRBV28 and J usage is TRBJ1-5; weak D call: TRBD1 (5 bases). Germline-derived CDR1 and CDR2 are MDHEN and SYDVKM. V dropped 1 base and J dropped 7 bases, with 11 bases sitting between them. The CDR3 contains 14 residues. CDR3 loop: CASSLLEGRQPQHF. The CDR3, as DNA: TGTGCCAGCAGTTTATTAGAGGGGAGGCAGCCCCAGCATTTT.

As DNA, the CDR3 is TGTGCCAGCAGGGATGACAGGGGCACCGGGGAGCTGTTTTTT. This codes for CASRDDRGTGELFF. The rearrangement joins TRBV7-3 to TRBJ2-2; TRBD1 matches at 8 bases. This CDR3 has 14 residues. Germline lookup yields CDR1 SGHTA and CDR2 FQGTGA. V trimming: 6 bases; J trimming: 4 bases; junction bases outside the gene matches: 4.

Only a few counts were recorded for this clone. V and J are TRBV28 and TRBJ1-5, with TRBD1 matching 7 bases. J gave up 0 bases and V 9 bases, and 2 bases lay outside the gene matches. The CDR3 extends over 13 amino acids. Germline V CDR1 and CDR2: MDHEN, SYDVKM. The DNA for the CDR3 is TGTGCCAGACGACAGGGTAGCAATCAGCCCCAGCATTTT. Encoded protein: CARRQGSNQPQHF.

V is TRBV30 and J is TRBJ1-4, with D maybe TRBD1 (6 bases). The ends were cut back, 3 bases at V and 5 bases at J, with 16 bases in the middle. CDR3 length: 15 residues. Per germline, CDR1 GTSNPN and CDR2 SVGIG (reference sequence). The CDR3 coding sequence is TGTGCCTGGAGGACAGGAGATCTGCGGAATGAAAAACTGTTTTTT. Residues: CAWRTGDLRNEKLFF. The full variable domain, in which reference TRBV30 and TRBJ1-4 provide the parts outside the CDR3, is SQTIHQWPATLVQPVGSPLSLECTVEGTSNPNLYWYRQAAGRGLQLLFYSVGIGQISSEVPQNLSASRPQDRQFILSSKKLLLSDSGFYLCAWRTGDLRNEKLFFGSGTQLSVL.